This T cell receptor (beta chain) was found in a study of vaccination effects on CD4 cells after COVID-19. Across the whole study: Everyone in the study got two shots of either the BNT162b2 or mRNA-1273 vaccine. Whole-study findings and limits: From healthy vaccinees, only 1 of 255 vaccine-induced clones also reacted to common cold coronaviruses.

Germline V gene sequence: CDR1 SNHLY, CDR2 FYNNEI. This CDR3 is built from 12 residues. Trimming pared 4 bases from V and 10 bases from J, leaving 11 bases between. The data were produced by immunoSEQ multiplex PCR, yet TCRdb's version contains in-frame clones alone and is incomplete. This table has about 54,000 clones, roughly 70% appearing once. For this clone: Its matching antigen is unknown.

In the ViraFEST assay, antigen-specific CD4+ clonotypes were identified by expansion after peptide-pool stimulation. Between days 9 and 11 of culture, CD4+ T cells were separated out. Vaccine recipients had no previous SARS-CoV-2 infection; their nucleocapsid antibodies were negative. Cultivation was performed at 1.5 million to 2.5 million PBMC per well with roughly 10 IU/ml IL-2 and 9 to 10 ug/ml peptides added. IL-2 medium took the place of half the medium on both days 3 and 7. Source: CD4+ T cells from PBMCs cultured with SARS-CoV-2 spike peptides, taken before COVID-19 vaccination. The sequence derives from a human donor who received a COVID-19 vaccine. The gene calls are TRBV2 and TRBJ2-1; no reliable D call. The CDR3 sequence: CASSGAGNEQFF. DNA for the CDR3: TGTGCCAGCAGTGGGGCTGGGAACGAGCAGTTCTTC.